The 17 T cell receptor beta chains below come from one sample, sequenced in a study of shared clonotypes between healthy human individuals (dated by TCRdb to 2020 to 2021). The method was the immunoSEQ multiplex PCR assay. TCRdb took this table from immuneACCESS and kept in-frame rearrangements with V and J called. Such tables lack part of the clones; where checked against another copy, unresolved V genes explain under half of the gap, and the rest is unexplained. The sample table lists some 1,100,000 clones, approximately 78% of them with a count of one. In total, the top ten clones hold 0.52% of the sample. The sample consisted of memory CD4+ T cells from PBMCs. The cell subset or site label for this specimen denotes: CD45RA-negative fraction. Receptors originate from a man in his late teens or twenties in good health. Some clones in this sample may be carry-over from other donors' samples.

The chain has TRBV4-1 and TRBJ1-5; 8 bases agree with TRBD1. The CDR3 runs 13 residues. Germline CDR1 is MGHRA and CDR2 is YSYEKL. V was pared by 3 bases and J by 8 bases, with 3 bases of the junction left unmatched. CDR3 bases: TGCGCCAGCAGCCAGTCACAGGGGGAGCCCCAGCATTTT. Its protein product is CASSQSQGEPQHF.

This clone has only a few counts. The chain couples TRBV7-9 to TRBJ1-2; 7 positions agree with TRBD1. Germline loops: CDR1 SEHNR, CDR2 FQNEAQ (reference sequence). This CDR3 has 12 residues. The V gene end was trimmed by 5 bases and the J gene end by 7 bases; junction bases not matched to a gene: 4. DNA of the CDR3: TGTGCCAGCAGCCTAGACAGGGCTGGCTACACCTTC. Amino acids: CASSLDRAGYTF. Filled out from reference TRBV7-9 and TRBJ1-2, the complete variable domain reads DTGVSQNPRHKITKRGQNVTFRCDPISEHNRLYWYRQTLGQGPEFLTYFQNEAQLEKSRLLSDRFSAERPKGSFSTLEIQRTEQGDSAMYLCASSLDRAGYTFGSGTRLTVV.

This clone was picked up a small number of times. The chain has TRBV28 and TRBJ1-3; unclear D gene. The CDR3 covers 15 residues. V dropped 5 bases and J dropped 0 bases, with 11 bases sitting between them. Germline V gene lookup returns CDR1 MDHEN and CDR2 SYDVKM. The CDR3 is CASSETGASGNTIYF. CDR3 DNA sequence: TGTGCCAGCAGTGAGACCGGCGCCTCTGGAAACACCATATATTTT. The whole variable domain, remainder taken from reference TRBV28 and TRBJ1-3, is DVKVTQSSRYLVKRTGEKVFLECVQDMDHENMFWYRQDPGLGLRLIYFSYDVKMKEKGDIPEGYSVSREKKERFSLILESASTNQTSMYLCASSETGASGNTIYFGEGSWLTVV.

The CDR3: CASSPPGLGEFF. As DNA, the CDR3 is TGTGCCAGCAGCCCCCCGGGACTCGGGGAATTCTTC. The chain joins TRBV28 to TRBJ2-1, with D maybe TRBD2 (6 bases). Trimming left V 6 bases short and J 16 bases short, with 19 bases between. Germline V gene lookup returns CDR1 MDHEN and CDR2 SYDVKM. This CDR3 is 12 amino acids long.

The rearrangement links TRBV4-1 to TRBJ1-1, with TRBD1 matching over 8 bases. Germline CDR1 MGHRA, CDR2 YSYEKL. CDR3 size: 16 residues. After removal of 7 bases from V and 0 bases from J, the junction contained 10 bases not matched to a gene. CDR3 sequence reads: CASKKQGGDMNTEAFF. The CDR3 DNA follows: TGCGCCAGCAAGAAACAGGGGGGGGACATGAACACTGAAGCTTTCTTT.

The chain is built from TRBV5-1 and TRBJ2-7; 14 positions match TRBD2. In germline, CDR1 is SGHRS, CDR2 YFSETQ. V shed 4 bases and J 5 bases; nucleotides not matched to a gene: 5. CDR3 size: 15 residues. The CDR3 here is CASSRGLAGVDEQYF. The DNA of the CDR3 is TGCGCCAGCAGCCGGGGACTAGCGGGAGTGGACGAGCAGTACTTC.

The chain joins TRBV18 to TRBJ2-5; D may be TRBD2 (6 bases). Germline V gives CDR1 KGHSH, CDR2 LQKENI. The CDR3 has 13 residues. Deletions cut 5 bases from V and 0 bases from J, with 7 bases between. The CDR3 protein is CASSGGNQETQYF. The CDR3, as DNA: TGTGCCAGCTCAGGAGGGAACCAAGAGACCCAGTACTTC.

The chain employs TRBV6-1 and TRBJ1-5, with TRBD1 matching 8 bases. Germline assignment: CDR1 MNHNS and CDR2 SASEGT. This CDR3 is 15 amino acids long. V dropped 4 bases and J dropped 11; count of bases not matched to a gene: 13. DNA for the CDR3: TGTGCCAGCAGTGGCCAGGGGGCGCGTGGGACAGCCCAGCATTTT. Protein sequence: CASSGQGARGTAQHF.

As for this clone: At one of its ends the junction is not consistent with the germline gene, which may arise from a read error. The chain carries TRBV5-1 and TRBJ2-3, with D tentatively TRBD2 (6 bases). The CDR3 length is 15 residues. Germline lookup yields CDR1 SGHRS and CDR2 YFSETQ. CDR3 sequence (DNA): TGCGCCAGCAACTTGCAGCGGAGGGTGGTAGATACGCAGTATTTT. This gives the protein CASNLQRRVVDTQYF.

This rearrangement joins TRBV7-2 to TRBJ1-5, with 7 bases identical to TRBD1. With V trimmed by 8 bases and J by 5 bases, 6 bases remained unmatched. Germline V gene lookup returns CDR1 SGHTA and CDR2 FQGNSA. The CDR3 is made up of 13 amino acids. CDR3: CASSQGGYQPQHF. CDR3 DNA: TGTGCCAGCTCCCAGGGGGGGTATCAGCCCCAGCATTTT.

The chain has TRBV5-1 and TRBJ1-4; perhaps TRBD1 as D (5 bases). V lost 1 base to trimming and J lost 7 bases, with 17 bases between them. This CDR3 comprises 16 residues. Germline lookup yields CDR1 SGHRS and CDR2 YFSETQ. The DNA of the CDR3 is TGCGCCAGCAGCTTGACTGGGGGACGCGTAGGTGAAAAACTGTTTTTT. This sequence encodes CASSLTGGRVGEKLFF.

This clone was detected a few times. The sample holds other DNA sequences that translate to the same CDR3. This rearrangement joins TRBV6-5 to TRBJ1-5, with 7 bases aligning to TRBD1. V dropped 0 bases and J dropped 5; count of bases not matched to a gene: 4. Germline assignment: CDR1 MNHEY and CDR2 SVGAGI. The CDR3 consists of 15 residues. The chain's CDR3 is CASSYSYTGDQPQHF. CDR3 DNA: TGTGCCAGCAGTTACTCGTATACAGGGGATCAGCCCCAGCATTTT.

The chain joins TRBV7-2 to TRBJ2-1, with D possibly being TRBD2 (6 bases). The germline V gene encodes CDR1 SGHTA and CDR2 FQGNSA. This CDR3 comprises 21 residues. V dropped 0 bases and J dropped 5 bases, with 29 bases sitting between them. The CDR3 reads CASSLASGTGHHYTTNNEQFF. In DNA form, the CDR3 reads TGTGCCAGCAGCTTAGCGTCCGGGACTGGGCATCATTATACGACGAACAATGAGCAGTTCTTC. Combining the CDR3 with reference TRBV7-2 and TRBJ2-1 gives the whole variable domain GAGVSQSPSNKVTEKGKDVELRCDPISGHTALYWYRQSLGQGLEFLIYFQGNSAPDKSGLPSDRFSAERTGGSVSTLTIQRTQQEDSAVYLCASSLASGTGHHYTTNNEQFFGPGTRLTVL.

The genes are TRBV7-2 and TRBJ1-5, with D possibly TRBD1 on 6 matching bases. Trimming left V 3 bases short and J 3 bases short, with 18 bases between. The CDR3 is 17 residues long. CDR1 is SGHTA, CDR2 FQGNSA, per germline. DNA for the CDR3: TGTGCCAGCAGCTTCCGGGCGGGGGCCGAGAACAATCAGCCCCAGCATTTT. As protein: CASSFRAGAENNQPQHF.

The J gene is TRBJ1-6, the V gene TRBV5-1, with D perhaps matching TRBD1 (5 bases). CDR3 length equals 14 residues. V lost 0 bases to trimming and J lost 9 bases, with 10 bases between them. Germline V gene sequence: CDR1 SGHRS, CDR2 YFSETQ. CDR3 sequence (DNA): TGCGCCAGCAGCTTGGGGGACTTGGGTTCACCCCTCCACTTT. Translated, it gives CASSLGDLGSPLHF.

The V call is TRBV25-1, the J call TRBJ2-5, with D tentatively TRBD1 (6 bases). The tail of the sequence fits TRBJ2-7 better, so the J call may be wrong. CDR3 length: 13 residues. Germline lookup yields CDR1 MGHDK and CDR2 SYGVNS. The CDR3 region is CASSGGGRNEQYF. DNA for the CDR3: TGTGCCAGCAGTGGAGGGGGACGCAACGAGCAGTACTTC.

Comments on this clone: The identical CDR3 is also encoded by other nucleotide sequences in the sample. The chain carries TRBV28 and TRBJ2-7; D is uncertain. This CDR3 region has 11 residues. Between the trimmed V and J ends, which lost 5 bases and 4 bases, there was a span of 6 bases. The V gene's germline CDR1 is MDHEN and CDR2 SYDVKM. CDR3 amino acids: CASSARYEQYF. The CDR3 DNA reads TGTGCCAGCAGTGCCAGATACGAGCAGTACTTC.